This is a list of T cell receptor beta chains from one sample in a study of regulatory T cells in long-lasting Graves disease. A single record per CDR3 protein comes from TCRdb applying MiXCR to the multiplex PCR reads. The table lists 450,000 to 650,000 distinct CDR3 sequences, about 16% of them singletons. These data also featured in a second study, about T cells in Graves' hyperthyroidism and ophthalmopathy.

The sequenced sample was peripheral blood mononuclear cells (PBMCs), obtained at new diagnosis, from a patient treated with antithyroid drugs. These receptors all stem from a woman aged 35-65 years with Graves disease. The CDR3 runs from the conserved cysteine through the conserved F or W. D genes are given only for firm matches. Size values are once, few and many counts, or a class for expanded clones, and some rows have none.

D	size	V	J	CDR3	DNA
-	-	TRBV20-1	TRBJ2-1	CSVQSPRNPGVNEQFF	TGCAGTGTTCAATCCCCGAGGAACCCGGGGGTCAATGAGCAGTTCTTC
TRBD1	many	TRBV6-1	TRBJ1-5	CASNRQGASGQPQHF	TGTGCCAGCAACAGGCAGGGGGCGTCGGGTCAGCCCCAGCATTTT
-	-	TRBV27	TRBJ2-1	CASSLSTGGPVNEQFF	TGTGCCAGCAGTTTATCGACCGGGGGGCCTGTCAATGAGCAGTTCTTC
TRBD1	many	TRBV11-1	TRBJ1-2	CASSATGRGYTF	TGTGCCAGCAGCGCGACAGGGCGGGGCTACACCTTC
-	-	TRBV12-3/TRBV12-4	TRBJ1-2	CASSWEGGRGYTF	TGTGCCAGCAGTTGGGAGGGGGGACGTGGCTACACCTTC
-	-	TRBV11-1	TRBJ1-2	CASSQDNGYGYTF	TGCGCCAGCAGCCAAGACAACGGCTATGGCTACACCTTC
TRBD2	few	TRBV4-2	TRBJ2-2	CASSFRTSGGAGNTGELFF	TGTGCCAGCAGCTTCCGGACTAGCGGGGGGGCCGGGAACACCGGGGAGCTGTTTTTT
-	few	TRBV20-1	TRBJ1-1	CSATLMGHNVAFF	TGCAGTGCTACTCTAATGGGGCATAACGTAGCTTTCTTT
-	-	TRBV19	TRBJ1-1	CASSTGLVNTEAFF	TGTGCCAGTAGCACGGGACTTGTGAACACTGAAGCTTTCTTT
-	many	TRBV19	TRBJ1-5	CASSIFGQNQPQHF	TGTGCCAGTAGTATATTCGGGCAGAATCAGCCCCAGCATTTT
-	few	TRBV7-8	TRBJ1-2	CASADSNYGYTF	TGTGCCAGCGCGGACTCTAACTATGGCTACACCTTC
-	-	TRBV7-9	TRBJ1-4	CASSPDRGVEKLFF	TGTGCCAGCAGCCCGGATAGAGGGGTTGAAAAACTGTTTTTT
-	-	TRBV19	TRBJ2-3	CASSVPGYLGDTQYF	TGTGCCAGTAGCGTCCCGGGTTACCTGGGAGATACGCAGTATTTT
-	-	TRBV5-6	TRBJ2-2	CASSWGRNTGELLF	TGTGCCAGCAGCTGGGGGCGAAACACCGGGGAGCTGCTTTTT
TRBD2	-	TRBV7-9	TRBJ2-3	CASSLKPPGTSVTDTQYF	TGTGCCAGCAGCTTAAAACCCCCCGGGACTAGCGTGACAGATACGCAGTATTTT
-	many	TRBV3-1	TRBJ1-1	CASRGGGRITEAFF	TGTGCCAGCAGAGGGGGGGGGCGGATCACTGAAGCTTTCTTT
-	many	TRBV20-1	TRBJ1-1	CSAQGMDRRPGEAFF	TGCAGTGCCCAGGGCATGGACAGACGTCCGGGTGAAGCTTTCTTT
-	-	TRBV6-1	TRBJ2-5	CASKLETQYF	TGTGCCAGCAAGTTGGAGACCCAGTACTTC
-	-	TRBV5-5	TRBJ2-7	CASSPPTTEQYF	TGTGCCAGCAGTCCTCCCACTACCGAGCAGTACTTC
TRBD1	few	TRBV28	TRBJ2-7	CASSFGVFGQGHGYEQYF	TGTGCCAGCAGTTTCGGGGTTTTCGGACAGGGGCATGGGTACGAGCAGTACTTC
TRBD1	few	TRBV29-1	TRBJ2-1	CSVEFRGTGVYNEQFF	TGCAGCGTTGAGTTCCGGGGGACAGGGGTTTACAATGAGCAGTTCTTC
-	many	TRBV6-2/TRBV6-3	TRBJ1-1	CASSPSGSLMNTEAFF	TGTGCCAGCAGTCCGAGCGGTTCCCTCATGAACACTGAAGCTTTCTTT
TRBD2	-	TRBV11-3	TRBJ2-5	CASSLGLAGRGVETQYF	TGTGCCAGCAGCTTAGGGCTAGCGGGACGGGGGGTGGAGACCCAGTACTTC
-	few	TRBV11-3	TRBJ2-2	CATGRSANTGELFF	TGTGCCACGGGGCGCTCTGCGAACACCGGGGAGCTGTTTTTT
TRBD1	-	TRBV19	TRBJ1-5	CASSLGGAGGGQPQHF	TGTGCCAGTAGTTTAGGGGGCGCGGGCGGGGGTCAGCCCCAGCATTTT
-	many	TRBV6-5	TRBJ1-2	CASSSWRVNYGYTF	TGTGCCAGCAGTTCATGGAGAGTGAACTATGGCTACACCTTC
-	many	TRBV11-2	TRBJ2-3	CASSLGQLARTDTQYF	TGTGCCAGCAGCTTAGGACAGCTAGCCCGCACAGATACGCAGTATTTT
-	few	TRBV20-1	TRBJ1-5	CSARTDLRANQPQHF	TGCAGTGCTAGAACCGACCTCAGGGCCAATCAGCCCCAGCATTTT
TRBD1	-	TRBV25-1	TRBJ1-2	CASLSTGNYGYTF	TGTGCCAGCCTATCGACAGGGAACTATGGCTACACCTTC
-	many	TRBV24-1	TRBJ2-2	CATSESHSSATGELFF	TGTGCCACCAGTGAAAGCCACAGTTCAGCCACCGGGGAGCTGTTTTTT
TRBD1	-	TRBV11-2	TRBJ2-7	CASSPDRGQAYEQYF	TGTGCCAGCAGCCCGGACAGGGGCCAAGCCTACGAGCAGTACTTC